This T cell receptor beta chain was sequenced in a study of a mutant IDH1 vaccine in newly diagnosed glioma. As for the study in general: Commencement of vaccination occurred 4-6 weeks following radiotherapy alone, or concurrently with temozolomide cycles. Receipt of radiotherapy, temozolomide, or both preceded the study, and most received both.

The method was immunoSEQ multiplex PCR; TCRdb's version includes in-frame clones alone and lacks a portion of them. The profile shows 82,000 or so clones, approximately 85% of them singletons. CDR1 SNHLY and CDR2 FYNNEI come from the germline V gene. V was pared by 10 bases and J by 5 bases, with 11 bases between. The CDR3 is 11 amino acids. This clone turned up a few times. Its specificity is unknown. Study findings and constraints: Shifts in the top peripheral T cell clonotypes seemed unrelated to pseudoprogression.

Indicated time point: week 23, last vaccination. Each dose delivered 300 ug of mutant IDH1 20-mer peptide subcutaneously with imiquimod. The source of this sequence is a man under 40 with glioma. Some clones in this sample may be carry-over from other donors' samples. The sequencing here drew on PBMCs, taken from a glioma patient whose treatment included an IDH1 peptide vaccine. The chain joins TRBV2 to TRBJ1-1, with D hard to call. CDR3 sequence: CAIHDRTEAFF. For the CDR3, the DNA is TGTGCCATCCACGACCGAACTGAAGCTTTCTTT.